Described below is a single T cell receptor beta chain sequence and its context. Its antigen is unknown. The stimulus was an HIV-1 Gag 15-mer peptide pool, roughly 1 ug/peptide/mL. Sorting selected CD4+ T cells upregulating both CD40 ligand and CD69. The CDR3 spans 14 residues. The trim removed 7 bases at V and 7 bases at J, leaving 9 bases unmatched. Germline V gene lookup returns CDR1 MNHEY and CDR2 SVGAGI. The sample belongs to a study of persistence of HIV-infected CD4 T cells. About the research overall: A median of roughly 8 years of suppressive ART preceded sampling. Study-wide points: Proviral oligoclonality tracked with TCR oligoclonality within the same sorted cells.

The immunoSEQ assay was version 4, run in survey mode. Only in-frame clones appear in the TCRdb table, and some are missing; sequencing was by immunoSEQ multiplex PCR. The sample has tens of thousands of clones, approximately 79% seen once; the top ten hold less than 2%. V and J are TRBV6-5 and TRBJ1-5; 8 bases are a match to TRBD1. The sample in question was CD4+ T cells sorted from PBMCs after roughly 18-hour stimulation, obtained from a patient who received antiretroviral therapy. The receptor comes from an adult man with HIV who was CMV-seropositive. CDR3 amino acids: CASTQQGGNQPQHF. The CDR3 nucleotides are TGTGCCAGCACCCAACAGGGGGGTAACCAGCCCCAGCATTTT.